This note documents a single T cell receptor beta chain sequence. What it recognizes is unknown. 60 Vbeta and 13 Jbeta primers were used in PCR. The data were produced by immunoSEQ multiplex PCR, yet TCRdb's version contains in-frame clones alone and is incomplete. The table has 140,000 to 150,000 clones, 60% to 85% seen once. This sample is part of a study of cytomegalovirus exposure and HLA in healthy donors. The study's findings and limits: Both high specificity and high sensitivity reportedly marked the classifier's diagnosis of cytomegalovirus status. CMV serostatus was the sole immune exposure data available. Presence/absence analyses assumed roughly uniform sequencing depth across donors, which may not hold. Later, TCR association rates were found to vary by HLA locus, highest for DRB1 and lowest for HLA-C.

Looked up from germline, CDR1 is SNHLY and CDR2 is FYNNEI. The ends lost 11 bases at V and 2 bases at J; junction bases unmatched: 7. The CDR3 spans 13 residues. V gene TRBV2 combines with J gene TRBJ1-2; 8 nucleotides agree with TRBD1. The sequencing sample was made of PBMCs. This TCR derives from a man aged 35-49 years in good health and CMV-seronegative. Written as DNA, the CDR3 is TGTGCCGGACGGACAGGGCCCAACTATGGCTACACCTTC. Amino acid sequence: CAGRTGPNYGYTF.